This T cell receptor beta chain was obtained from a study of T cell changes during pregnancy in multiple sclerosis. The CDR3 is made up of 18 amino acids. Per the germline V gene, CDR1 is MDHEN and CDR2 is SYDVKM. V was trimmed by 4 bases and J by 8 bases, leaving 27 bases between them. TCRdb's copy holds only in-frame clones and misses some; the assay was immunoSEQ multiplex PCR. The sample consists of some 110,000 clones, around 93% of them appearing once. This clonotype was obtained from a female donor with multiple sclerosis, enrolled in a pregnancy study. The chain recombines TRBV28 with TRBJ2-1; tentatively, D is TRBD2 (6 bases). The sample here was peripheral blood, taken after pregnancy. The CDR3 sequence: CASSSWGGERASRDEQFF. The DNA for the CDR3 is TGTGCCAGCAGTTCATGGGGCGGGGAGCGGGCCTCACGCGATGAGCAGTTCTTC.